The entry below gives a single T cell receptor beta chain sequence along with its context. Its antigen is still unknown. Base qualities were left out, and no much larger clone turns up one base away. The junction shows trimming of 0 bases on V and 10 bases on J, plus 10 bases between the germline ends. From the cysteine through the phenylalanine, the CDR3 covers 14 amino acids. Only the CDR3 region is kept as DNA, spanning 42 bases read in frame from base 1. High-throughput TCR beta sequencing profiled peripheral blood CD8+ and CD4+ T cells from healthy donors, Susac syndrome patients and multiple sclerosis patients. Healthy donors were age- and sex-matched controls. CD8+ TEMRA cells were enriched by FACS, while bulk CD8+ and CD4+ T cells were purified by magnetic negative isolation. Blood was collected in EDTA tubes and processed within 24 hours, with PBMCs isolated through density gradient centrifugation. PBMCs intended for TCR sequencing were frozen in liquid nitrogen and were later thawed in a 37 degrees C water bath. The sorted or isolated CD4+, CD8+ and CD8+ TEMRA cells reached a purity of at least 90%.

RNA was extracted using the RNeasy kit, and roughly 0.45 to 1 microgram was reverse transcribed with random hexamers. The immunoSEQ multiplex PCR assay, which covers 54 Vbeta and 13 Jbeta segments, was used to amplify TCR beta CDR3 regions. Bias from PCR amplification was corrected by using a synthetic template baseline for primer optimization and for computational correction. The study's processing was this. Only productive sequences were kept, with reads annotated to V, D and J genes according to IMGT and analyzed in immunoSEQ Analyzer. Clonality was calculated as one minus the Shannon entropy normalized by log2 of the number of productive unique sequences. Public and private clones were assessed among the 100 most prevalent clones of each patient and control. Clones were defined as Susac-specific if absent from the healthy and MS cohorts, from around 1,000 published viral clones and from other ImmuneACCESS disease sequences. Using fastp at Q25 and MiXCR, TCRdb reprocessed the public reads and kept productive beta chains. Entries that share a CDR3 protein sequence are merged under the most common genes and DNA. Clone size and V and J calls follow TCRdb, not the original study. The table for this sample lists around 150,000 distinct CDR3 sequences; more than 90% of them were counted only once. The biggest ten clones account for about 0.13% of the sample.

These data come from a study of CD8 T cells in Susac syndrome (dated by TCRdb to 2018 to 2020). About the full investigation: The study used repertoire sequencing to test whether antigen drove CD8+ T cell activation and differentiation in Susac syndrome.

Beyond this particular receptor, the publication reports: The number of individuals in the TCR sequencing and HLA analysis was acknowledged as relatively small.

The specimen was CD4+ T cells from PBMCs. This TCR was recovered from a human donor in good health. Recombination connected TRBV12-3 or TRBV12-4 to TRBJ1-6, and perhaps TRBD1 as D gene, on 5 matching bases. Here is the DNA: TGTGCCAGCAGTTTAGCAGGGGCCGACTCACCCCTCCACTTT. This encodes CASSLAGADSPLHF.